A selection of T cell receptor beta chains follows, all from one sample in a study of blood T cells in healthy people across ages. TCRdb reprocessed the 5' RACE reads via MiXCR and lists one record per CDR3 protein. The data show 600,000 to 850,000 distinct CDR3 sequences, just under 25% seen once. These data are also associated with another study on T cells of mothers and their children.

The specimen sequenced was blood. Every receptor here comes from a boy aged 5-17 years in good health. Both conserved end residues are part of each CDR3. The D gene is left open where the match is weak. Clone size is given for some rows only: seen once, a few or many times, or a class if the clone is expanded.

>few|TRBV4-1|TRBD1|TRBJ2-4
CASSHPGTGAKNIQYF
TGCGCCAGCAGCCACCCCGGGACAGGGGCCAAAAACATTCAGTACTTC
>NA|TRBV4-1|TRBD1|TRBJ2-1
CASSRGTGSSMDEQFF
TGCGCCAGCAGCCGTGGGACAGGGAGTTCGATGGATGAGCAGTTCTTC
>NA|TRBV28|NA|TRBJ2-1
CASSLQGVSLYNEQFF
TGTGCCAGCAGTTTACAGGGAGTCTCCCTTTACAATGAGCAGTTCTTC
>few|TRBV12-3/TRBV12-4|TRBD2|TRBJ2-5
CASSFPAGEEWEKTQYF
TGTGCCAGCAGTTTCCCAGCGGGAGAAGAGTGGGAGAAGACCCAGTACTTC
>many|TRBV28|TRBD1|TRBJ2-5
CASSLMRGQIQETQYF
TGTGCCAGCAGTTTGATGAGGGGACAGATCCAAGAGACCCAGTACTTC
>few|TRBV7-8|TRBD2|TRBJ2-5
CASSQAGTREETQYF
TGTGCCAGCAGCCAAGCTGGGACTAGGGAAGAGACCCAGTACTTC
>NA|TRBV29-1|NA|TRBJ1-4
CSVVGVNEKLFF
TGCAGCGTTGTTGGGGTCAATGAAAAACTGTTTTTT
>NA|TRBV11-2|NA|TRBJ1-6
CASSQTGLGSPLHF
TGTGCCAGCAGCCAAACCGGTCTAGGTTCACCCCTCCACTTT
>few|TRBV12-3/TRBV12-4|NA|TRBJ2-7
CASNLDGGYEQYF
TGTGCCAGCAATTTGGACGGAGGATACGAGCAGTACTTC
>NA|TRBV6-5|NA|TRBJ2-3
CASSYILGGGPSTDTQYF
TGTGCCAGCAGTTACATCTTGGGCGGGGGCCCTAGCACAGATACGCAGTATTTT
>NA|TRBV7-3|NA|TRBJ2-3
CASSLAHTDTQYF
TGTGCCAGCAGCTTAGCGCACACAGATACGCAGTATTTT
>NA|TRBV7-8|TRBD1|TRBJ1-2
CASSFSGTGRDGYTF
TGTGCCAGCAGCTTTTCCGGGACAGGGAGGGATGGCTACACCTTC
>NA|TRBV29-1|NA|TRBJ1-4
CSVAGRLNEKLFF
TGCAGCGTTGCAGGCAGACTGAATGAAAAACTGTTCTTT
>NA|TRBV6-5|TRBD2|TRBJ2-1
CASTTSGSKKDEQFF
TGTGCCAGCACTACAAGCGGGAGCAAAAAGGATGAGCAGTTCTTC
>NA|TRBV12-3/TRBV12-4|TRBD1|TRBJ2-7
CVSSPQGAEQYF
TGTGTCAGCAGTCCTCAGGGGGCCGAGCAGTACTTC
>NA|TRBV6-2/TRBV6-3|TRBD1|TRBJ2-5
CASRLTGGGETQYF
TGTGCCAGCCGCCTGACAGGGGGCGGAGAGACCCAGTACTTC
>few|TRBV28|TRBD1|TRBJ2-7
CASSLLRGPGYEQYF
TGTGCCAGCAGTTTACTTAGGGGGCCCGGGTACGAGCAGTACTTC
>NA|TRBV12-3/TRBV12-4|NA|TRBJ1-1
CASVDNLEAVRNTEAFF
TGTGCCAGCGTAGACAACCTCGAGGCAGTGAGGAACACTGAAGCTTTCTTT
>NA|TRBV6-2/TRBV6-3|TRBD1|TRBJ2-7
CASTQEGTGGNEQYF
TGTGCCAGCACCCAGGAAGGGACAGGGGGCAACGAGCAGTACTTC
>few|TRBV18|NA|TRBJ2-5
CASSPPQLRGPQETQYF
TGTGCCAGCTCACCACCGCAGCTGAGGGGCCCACAAGAGACCCAGTACTTC
>few|TRBV10-3|TRBD2|TRBJ2-5
CAISQLAGARETQYF
TGTGCCATCAGTCAACTAGCGGGAGCGCGAGAGACCCAGTACTTC
>few|TRBV5-1|TRBD2|TRBJ2-5
CASSTSLAGAQETQYF
TGCGCCAGCAGCACGTCATTAGCGGGGGCTCAAGAGACCCAGTACTTC
>NA|TRBV15|NA|TRBJ2-1
CATSTPPGNEQFF
TGTGCCACCAGCACACCCCCCGGGAATGAGCAGTTCTTC
>NA|TRBV25-1|TRBD2|TRBJ2-2
CASSGGLAGPSSTGELFF
TGTGCCAGCAGTGGTGGACTAGCGGGGCCCTCCAGCACCGGGGAGCTGTTTTTT
>few|TRBV29-1|TRBD1|TRBJ2-7
CSVENQGAVYEQYF
TGCAGCGTTGAAAATCAGGGGGCCGTCTACGAGCAGTACTTC
>few|TRBV13|NA|TRBJ2-1
CASTPRRDNEQFF
TGTGCCAGCACCCCGAGGAGGGACAATGAGCAGTTCTTC
>NA|TRBV11-2|TRBD1|TRBJ1-2
CASSLGTGTGNHGTF
TGTGCCAGCAGCCTTGGAACCGGGACAGGGAATCACGGCACCTTC
>NA|TRBV2|NA|TRBJ2-7
CARSTLQAGPYEQYF
TGTGCCAGATCAACCCTACAGGCAGGGCCCTACGAGCAGTACTTC